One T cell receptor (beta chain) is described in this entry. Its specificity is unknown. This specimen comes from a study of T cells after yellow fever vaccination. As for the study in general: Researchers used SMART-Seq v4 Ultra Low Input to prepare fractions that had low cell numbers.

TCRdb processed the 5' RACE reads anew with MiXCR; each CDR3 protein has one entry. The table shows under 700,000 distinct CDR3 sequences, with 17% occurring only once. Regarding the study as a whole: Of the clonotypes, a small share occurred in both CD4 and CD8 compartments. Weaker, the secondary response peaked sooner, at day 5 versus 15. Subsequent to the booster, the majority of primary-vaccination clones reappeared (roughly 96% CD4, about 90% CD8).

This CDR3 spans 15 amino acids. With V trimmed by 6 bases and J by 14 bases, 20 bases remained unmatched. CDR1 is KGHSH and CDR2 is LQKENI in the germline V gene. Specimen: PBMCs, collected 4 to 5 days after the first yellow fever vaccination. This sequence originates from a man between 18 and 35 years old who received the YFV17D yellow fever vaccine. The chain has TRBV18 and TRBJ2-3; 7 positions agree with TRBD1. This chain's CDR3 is CASSPTRDRDYRPYF. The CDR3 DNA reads TGTGCCAGCTCCCCTACCCGGGACAGAGATTACCGTCCGTATTTT.